The clone carrying this TCR beta chain appeared a few times. Its antigen is still unknown. This specimen comes from a study of human T cells and chemical hapten exposure. Study-wide background: Small discrepancies in pooled library volume mainly accounted for the varying TCR yields per sample.

Before extraction, the whole blood was not fractionated, and total RNA was taken from it. Study-wide results and caveats: With DPC sensitization, TCRs exceeding 1 in 1000 frequency showed no change.

During construction of the library, unique molecular identifiers were attached to individual cDNA molecules for quantitative, reproducible TCR counting. TCRdb re-called the reads through MiXCR, storing one row per CDR3 protein. Of 100,000 to 150,000 distinct CDR3 sequences detected, more than 8.5% appear once; the ten largest clones hold more than 1.3%. V lost 4 bases and J lost 3, with 24 bases in between. Per germline, CDR1 MNHEY and CDR2 SMNVEV (reference sequence). The CDR3 contains 18 residues. The TCR was taken from a human donor in good health. Some clones in this sample may be carry-over from other donors' samples. Sequenced material: whole blood. The chain employs TRBV27 and TRBJ2-5, with a weak D call TRBD1 (5 bases). CDR3 loop: CASSSNGGAGWSKETQYF. For the CDR3, the DNA is TGTGCCAGCAGTTCAAACGGTGGTGCAGGGTGGTCCAAAGAGACCCAGTACTTC.